Below, one T cell receptor beta chain is given with its context. With 4 bases clipped from V and 8 bases from J, the junction kept 8 bases outside the gene matches. The CDR3 runs 14 residues. CDR1 and CDR2 from the germline V gene are MNHEY and SMNVEV (reference sequence). Cohort 3 recovered donors had two negative PCRs, clearance, or symptom resolution. Authors' analysis steps: Scientists estimated how many nucleated cells there were by amplifying reference gene primers. Clones were read by immunoSEQ multiplex PCR, and TCRdb kept only the in-frame ones, dropping some. V, J and clone size reflect that table, while D and trimming were determined from the DNA. This sample carries hundreds of thousands of clones, about 89% of them seen once, and the ten largest clones take roughly 8.6%. The data stem from a study of blood T cell repertoires in COVID-19. Overall study: Material from acute and convalescent COVID-19 was sourced from the United States, Italy and Spain.

The material sequenced was PBMCs or T cells enriched from blood (not recorded which). V usage is TRBV27 and J usage is TRBJ1-2; 9 bases are a match to TRBD1. This receptor was taken from a man aged 35 to 55 who had recovered from COVID-19. The CDR3 DNA reads TGTGCCAGCAGTTCCCCGGGACAGGGATTGGGCTACACCTTC. Encoded protein: CASSSPGQGLGYTF.